This passage covers 22 T cell receptor beta chains from one sample sequenced in a study of T cells in Graves' hyperthyroidism and ophthalmopathy. What was amplified from RNA transcripts were TCR beta CDR3 regions. First-round RT-PCR with HTBI primers amplified the TCR CDR3 region. TCRdb recomputed calls from the multiplex PCR reads with MiXCR, one row per CDR3 protein. The repertoire holds under 300,000 distinct CDR3 sequences, with less than 30% as singletons. Sequenced sample: blood. The receptor set was obtained from a man between 40 and 49 years old with Graves' hyperthyroidism that later progressed to Graves' ophthalmopathy.

CDR3 amino acids: CASSLGGTGIYEQYF. The DNA for the CDR3 is TGTGCCAGCAGCTTAGGGGGGACAGGGATCTACGAGCAGTACTTC. The gene calls are TRBV7-2 and TRBJ2-7; TRBD1 aligns across 9 bases. CDR1 is SGHTA, CDR2 FQGNSA, per germline. V was pared by 1 base and J by 3 bases, with 4 bases of the junction left unmatched. The CDR3 covers 15 residues.

This clonotype was detected a few times. The chain employs TRBV6-5 and TRBJ2-7, with unresolved D. CDR1 is MNHEY and CDR2 is SVGAGI in the germline V gene. Trimming removed 3 bases at V and 5 bases at J, with 14 bases between. The CDR3 is 14 amino acids. The CDR3 protein is CASSYRWPPHEQYF. The CDR3 DNA reads as TGTGCCAGCAGTTATCGGTGGCCTCCCCACGAGCAGTACTTC.

This sequence joins TRBV28 and TRBJ2-5; D might be TRBD2 (5 bases). Between the trimmed V and J ends, which lost 5 bases and 2 bases, there was a span of 12 bases. The length of the CDR3 is 14 residues. Per the germline V gene, CDR1 is MDHEN and CDR2 is SYDVKM. CDR3 amino acids: CASSPPGSQETQYF. CDR3 bases: TGTGCCAGCAGTCCCCCGGGATCTCAAGAGACCCAGTACTTC.

In this sample, this clonotype turned up many times. The rearrangement links TRBV20-1 to TRBJ1-1; no definite D call. CDR3 length: 15 residues. Trimming removed 3 bases from V and 0 bases from J, with 14 bases in between. CDR1 and CDR2 from the germline V gene are DFQATT and SNEGSKA (reference sequence). The CDR3 is CSARGQPGVNTEAFF. The CDR3 bases are TGCAGTGCTAGGGGCCAGCCAGGAGTGAACACTGAAGCTTTCTTT.

This clonotype has ten or more counts. The chain couples TRBV20-1 to TRBJ1-1; maybe TRBD1 (6 bases). CDR3 size: 12 residues. The V end was cut by 6 bases, the J end by 11 bases, with 19 bases between. Germline V gives CDR1 DFQATT, CDR2 SNEGSKA (reference sequence). The CDR3 DNA reads TGCAGTGCGGGACAACGTGACCTCGGGGCTTTCTTT. This sequence encodes CSAGQRDLGAFF.

This clonotype was counted at least ten times. This CDR3 reads CASTPGRGSSYEQYF. The CDR3 bases are TGTGCCAGTACTCCCGGACGGGGGAGCTCCTACGAGCAGTACTTC. The rearrangement joins TRBV19 to TRBJ2-7; D may be TRBD2 (6 bases). Germline V CDR1 and CDR2: LNHDA, SQIVND (reference sequence). The CDR3 spans 15 residues. Trimming pared 7 bases from V and 0 bases from J, leaving 16 bases between.

This clonotype has a handful of counts. The chain employs TRBV19 and TRBJ2-5; D gene unclear. The germline gives CDR1 LNHDA, CDR2 SQIVND (reference sequence). CDR3 size: 14 residues. V lost 6 bases, J lost 1 base, and 12 bases lay in between. The CDR3 region has the DNA TGTGCCAGTAGCCCCTTTTCCGGCCAAGAGACCCAGTACTTC. This translates into CASSPFSGQETQYF.

This clonotype has ten or more counts. The V call is TRBV6-5, the J call TRBJ1-2; D is possibly TRBD1 (5 bases). Germline CDR1 MNHEY, CDR2 SVGAGI. This CDR3 contains 11 residues. V lost 10 bases and J lost 8, with 14 bases in between. CDR3 DNA: TGTGCCACACTCGCCGGGGCGGGCTACACCTTC. As protein: CATLAGAGYTF.

This clonotype was counted many times. The chain is built from TRBV28 and TRBJ2-7; no clear D. The CDR3 is 15 amino acids. The V gene's germline CDR1 is MDHEN and CDR2 SYDVKM. V lost 1 base and J lost 2, with 12 bases in between. The CDR3 region is CASSLLVGIPYEQYF. DNA of the CDR3: TGTGCCAGCAGTTTATTGGTAGGGATCCCCTACGAGCAGTACTTC.

This clonotype was counted at least ten times. The J gene is TRBJ2-7, the V gene TRBV20-1; maybe TRBD2 (6 bases). The V end was cut by 3 bases, the J end by 4 bases, with 19 bases between. Germline CDR1 DFQATT, CDR2 SNEGSKA (reference sequence). CDR3 length: 15 amino acids. The CDR3 protein is CSASSLGLALYEQYF. For the CDR3, the DNA is TGCAGTGCTAGCTCTTTGGGACTGGCCCTATACGAGCAGTACTTC.

This clonotype was found many times. V usage is TRBV20-1 and J usage is TRBJ1-5, with D unclear. Germline V CDR1 and CDR2: DFQATT, SNEGSKA (reference sequence). Deletions cut 5 bases from V and 7 bases from J, with 12 bases between. CDR3 length: 12 amino acids. CDR3 DNA: TGCAGTGCTCGCGGGCGGGTACAGCCCCAGCATTTT. It yields the protein CSARGRVQPQHF.

This clonotype occurred many times. The V and J genes are TRBV28 and TRBJ1-2; D might be TRBD1 (6 bases). Germline V lookup: CDR1 MDHEN, CDR2 SYDVKM. The CDR3 is made up of 14 amino acids. The germline V and J ends were trimmed by 10 bases and 0 bases, with 15 bases remaining between them. CDR3 DNA sequence: TGTGCCACCCAACAGGGATTACCTAACTATGGCTACACCTTC. Translation: CATQQGLPNYGYTF.

This clonotype was picked up many times. This chain links TRBV15 with TRBJ1-5, with D maybe TRBD1 (6 bases). Germline CDR1 and CDR2: LNHNV and YYDKDF (reference sequence). The CDR3 sequence is 14 residues long. V dropped 1 base and J dropped 16 bases, with 20 bases sitting between them. CDR3 in DNA: TGTGCCACCAGCAGAGGCGGGATAGGGGGTCTTCTCCATTTT. This translates into CATSRGGIGGLLHF.

This clonotype was picked up many times. The V call is TRBV27, the J call TRBJ2-7, with D perhaps matching TRBD2 (6 bases). There are 13 residues in the CDR3. V was cut by 2 bases and J by 8 bases, with 13 bases left in between. Germline loops: CDR1 MNHEY, CDR2 SMNVEV (reference sequence). CDR3 protein: CASSLADRGKQYF. The CDR3 coding sequence is TGTGCCAGCAGTTTAGCTGACCGGGGGAAGCAGTACTTC.

This clonotype turned up a few times. J is TRBJ2-5 and V is TRBV10-3; D is uncertain. This CDR3 comprises 12 residues. V lost 1 base to trimming and J lost 4 bases, with 4 bases between them. Germline V lookup: CDR1 ENHRY, CDR2 SYGVKD. The CDR3 bases are TGTGCCATCAGTGAGTGGGGAGAGACCCAGTACTTC. This sequence encodes CAISEWGETQYF.

This clonotype was counted between two and nine times. This rearrangement joins TRBV2 to TRBJ2-7, with 8 bases lining up with TRBD2. Trimming removed 6 bases from V and 4 bases from J; junction bases left unmatched: 14. The CDR3 is 16 residues long. Germline V CDR1 and CDR2: SNHLY, FYNNEI. The CDR3 sequence is CASRDLRGTSGYEQYF. As DNA, the CDR3 is TGTGCCAGCAGGGACCTTAGGGGGACTAGTGGGTACGAGCAGTACTTC.

The chain couples TRBV7-9 to TRBJ1-1; possible D gene TRBD1, 5 bases. The CDR3 length is 15 residues. The V end was cut by 5 bases, the J end by 1 base, with 14 bases between. The germline V gene has CDR1 SEHNR and CDR2 FQNEAQ (reference sequence). The CDR3 sequence: CASSPEGQPNTEAFF. In nucleotides, the CDR3 is TGTGCCAGCAGCCCCGAGGGGCAGCCGAACACTGAAGCTTTCTTT.

Many counts were recorded for this clonotype. The chain recombines TRBV12-3 or TRBV12-4 with TRBJ2-7, with TRBD2 as a possible D gene (5 bases). This CDR3 has 15 residues. Trimming left V 1 base short and J 2 bases short, with 12 bases between. The CDR3 nucleotides are TGTGCCAGCAGTTTAGTAGCGCAGCCTCCCTACGAGCAGTACTTC. This encodes CASSLVAQPPYEQYF.

This clonotype occurred many times. V is TRBV15 and J is TRBJ1-1; no reliable D call. V lost 1 base, J lost 7 bases, and 10 bases lay in between. The CDR3 runs to 13 residues. Germline CDR1 LNHNV, CDR2 YYDKDF (reference sequence). CDR3 DNA: TGTGCCACCAGCAGAGTTTCGGGAGTTGAAGCTTTCTTT. It specifies CATSRVSGVEAFF.

This clonotype was picked up many times. The chain is built from TRBV24-1 and TRBJ2-3; 14 nucleotides align to TRBD2. The CDR3 totals 14 residues. The trim removed 7 bases at V and 10 bases at J, leaving 6 bases unmatched. CDR1 is KGHDR and CDR2 is SFDVKD in the germline V gene. The CDR3 loop reads CATSGTSGSGAQYF. The DNA of the CDR3 is TGTGCCACCAGCGGGACTAGCGGGAGCGGAGCGCAGTATTTT.

This clonotype was detected ten times or more. J is TRBJ1-1 and V is TRBV7-8; the D gene is possibly TRBD1 (6 bases). The CDR3 contains 12 residues. V was trimmed by 6 bases and J by 4 bases, leaving 9 bases between them. Per germline, CDR1 SGHVS and CDR2 FQNEAQ. The CDR3 nucleotides are TGTGCCAGCAGGGGGGCGGGCACTGAAGCTTTCTTT. It encodes CASRGAGTEAFF.

The chain has TRBV12-3 or TRBV12-4 and TRBJ1-5, with 7 bases fitting TRBD1. The length of the CDR3 is 16 residues. V gave up 3 bases and J gave up 3 bases; unmatched junction bases: 8. The CDR3 protein is CASSFGAGGPNQPQHF. CDR3 DNA: TGTGCCAGCAGTTTTGGGGCAGGGGGGCCCAATCAGCCCCAGCATTTT.